This T cell receptor (beta chain) was identified in a study of identical twins. Study-level findings and limits: In monozygotic twins, models underestimated the sharing of out-of-frame TCR alpha. Part of the zero-insertion signal could reflect confounding by invariant MAIT and iNKT cells.

A single count supports this clonotype. Its antigen is currently unknown. TCRdb analysed the 5' RACE reads with MiXCR anew, one entry per CDR3 protein. The sample has 400,000 to 500,000 distinct CDR3 sequences; about a fifth are singletons. Trimming left V 4 bases short and J 0 bases short, with 14 bases between. The CDR3 length is 15 residues. Per germline, CDR1 DFQATT and CDR2 SNEGSKA (reference sequence). The V gene is TRBV20-1, the J gene TRBJ2-3; no firm D call. The clonotype comes from a man aged 45-65 years in good health. Sequences were obtained from naive T cells sorted from blood. CDR3 residues: CSANALGTSTDTQYF. The CDR3 DNA is TGCAGTGCTAACGCTCTAGGTACTAGCACAGATACGCAGTATTTT.